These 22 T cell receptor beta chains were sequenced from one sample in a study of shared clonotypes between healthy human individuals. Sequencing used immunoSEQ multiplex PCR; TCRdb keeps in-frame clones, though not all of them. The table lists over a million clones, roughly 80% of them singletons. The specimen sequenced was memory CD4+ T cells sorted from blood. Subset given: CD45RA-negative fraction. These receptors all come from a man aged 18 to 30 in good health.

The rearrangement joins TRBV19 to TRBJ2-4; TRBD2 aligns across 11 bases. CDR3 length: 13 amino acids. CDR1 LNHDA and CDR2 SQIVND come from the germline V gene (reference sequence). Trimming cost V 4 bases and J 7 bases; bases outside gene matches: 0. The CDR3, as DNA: TGTGCCAGTAGTACTAGCGGGAGGAACATTCAGTACTTC. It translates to CASSTSGRNIQYF.

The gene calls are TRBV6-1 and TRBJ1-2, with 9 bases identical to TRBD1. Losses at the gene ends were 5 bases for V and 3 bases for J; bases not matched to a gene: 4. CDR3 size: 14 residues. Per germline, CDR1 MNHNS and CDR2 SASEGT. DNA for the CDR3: TGTGCCAGCAGTAGCCGGGACAGGGACTATGGCTACACCTTC. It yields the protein CASSSRDRDYGYTF.

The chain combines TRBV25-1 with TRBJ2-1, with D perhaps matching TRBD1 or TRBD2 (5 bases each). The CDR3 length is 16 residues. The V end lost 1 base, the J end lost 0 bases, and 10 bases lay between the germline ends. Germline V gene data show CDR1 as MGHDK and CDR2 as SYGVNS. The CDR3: CASSESGTHSYNEQFF. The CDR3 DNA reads TGTGCCAGCAGTGAATCTGGGACCCACTCCTACAATGAGCAGTTCTTC.

The CDR3 spells CASRGGNGELFF. CDR3 DNA: TGCGCCAGCAGAGGGGGGAACGGGGAGCTGTTTTTT. V gene TRBV10-1 combines with J gene TRBJ2-2, with D perhaps being TRBD1 or TRBD2 (6 bases each). The CDR3 extends over 12 amino acids. From germline, CDR1 is WNHNN and CDR2 SYGVQD (reference sequence). The V gene lost 6 bases and the J gene lost 7 bases, with 9 bases spanning the gap.

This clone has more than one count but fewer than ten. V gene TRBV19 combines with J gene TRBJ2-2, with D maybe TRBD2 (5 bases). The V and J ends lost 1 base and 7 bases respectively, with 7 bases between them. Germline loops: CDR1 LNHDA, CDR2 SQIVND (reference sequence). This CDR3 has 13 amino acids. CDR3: CASSIGRVGELFF. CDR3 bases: TGTGCCAGTAGTATAGGGCGGGTCGGGGAGCTGTTTTTT. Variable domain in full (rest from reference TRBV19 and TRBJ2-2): DGGITQSPKYLFRKEGQNVTLSCEQNLNHDAMYWYRQDPGQGLRLIYYSQIVNDFQKGDIAEGYSVSREKKESFPLTVTSAQKNPTAFYLCASSIGRVGELFFGEGSRLTVL.

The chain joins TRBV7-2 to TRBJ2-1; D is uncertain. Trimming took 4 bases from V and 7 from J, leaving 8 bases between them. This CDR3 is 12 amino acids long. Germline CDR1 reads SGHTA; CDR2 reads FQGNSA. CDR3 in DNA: TGTGCCAGCAGCTACCCCGAGAATGAGCAGTTCTTC. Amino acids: CASSYPENEQFF.

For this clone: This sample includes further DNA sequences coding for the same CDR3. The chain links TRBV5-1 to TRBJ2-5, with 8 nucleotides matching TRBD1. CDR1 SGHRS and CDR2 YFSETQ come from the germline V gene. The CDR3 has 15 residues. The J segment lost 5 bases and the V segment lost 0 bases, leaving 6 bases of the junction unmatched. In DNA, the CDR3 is TGCGCCAGCAGCTTGGCGTCAGGGGGCGCGGAGACCCAGTACTTC. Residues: CASSLASGGAETQYF. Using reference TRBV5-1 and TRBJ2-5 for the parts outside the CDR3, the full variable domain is KAGVTQTPRYLIKTRGQQVTLSCSPISGHRSVSWYQQTPGQGLQFLFEYFSETQRNKGNFPGRFSGRQFSNSRSEMNVSTLELGDSALYLCASSLASGGAETQYFGPGTRLLVL.

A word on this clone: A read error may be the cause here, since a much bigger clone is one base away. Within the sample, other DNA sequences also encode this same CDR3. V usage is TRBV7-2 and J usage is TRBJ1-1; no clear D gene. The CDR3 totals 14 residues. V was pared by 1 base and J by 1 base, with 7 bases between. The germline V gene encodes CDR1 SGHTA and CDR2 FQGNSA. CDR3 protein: CASSLGTANTEAFF. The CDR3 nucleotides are TGTGCCAGCAGCTTAGGGACGGCGAACACTGAAGCTTTCTTT.

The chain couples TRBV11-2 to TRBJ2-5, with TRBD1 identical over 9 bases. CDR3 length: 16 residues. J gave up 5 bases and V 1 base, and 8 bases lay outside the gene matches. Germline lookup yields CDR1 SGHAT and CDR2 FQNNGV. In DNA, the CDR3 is TGTGCCAGCAGCTTAGGGATCACAGGGGGCGGGGAGACCCAGTACTTC. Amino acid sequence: CASSLGITGGGETQYF.

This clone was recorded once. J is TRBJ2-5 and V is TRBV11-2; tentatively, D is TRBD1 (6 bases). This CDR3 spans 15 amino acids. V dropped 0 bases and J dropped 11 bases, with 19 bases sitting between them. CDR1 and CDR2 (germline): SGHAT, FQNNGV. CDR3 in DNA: TGTGCCAGCAGCTTAGAGGGAGCCCTAAGTGGACAGCAGTACTTC. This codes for CASSLEGALSGQQYF.

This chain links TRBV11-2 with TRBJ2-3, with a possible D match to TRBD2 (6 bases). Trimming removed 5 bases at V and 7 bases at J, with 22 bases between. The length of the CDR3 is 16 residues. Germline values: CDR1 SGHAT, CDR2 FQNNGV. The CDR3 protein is CASSQVLGLPENTQYF. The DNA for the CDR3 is TGTGCCAGCAGCCAGGTCCTGGGACTCCCCGAGAATACGCAGTATTTT.

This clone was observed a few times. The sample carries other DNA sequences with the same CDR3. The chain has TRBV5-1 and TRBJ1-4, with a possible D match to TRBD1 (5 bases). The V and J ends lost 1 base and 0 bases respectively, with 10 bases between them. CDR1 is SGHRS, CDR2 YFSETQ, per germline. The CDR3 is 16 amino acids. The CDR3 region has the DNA TGCGCCAGCAGCTTGAGCGGGACTGCAACTAATGAAAAACTGTTTTTT. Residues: CASSLSGTATNEKLFF.

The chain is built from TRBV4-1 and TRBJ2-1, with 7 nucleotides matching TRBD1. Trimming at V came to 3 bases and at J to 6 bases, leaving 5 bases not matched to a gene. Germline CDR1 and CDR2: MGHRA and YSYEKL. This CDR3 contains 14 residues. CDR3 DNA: TGCGCCAGCAGCCAGCCGGGACAGCCCAATGAGCAGTTCTTC. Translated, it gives CASSQPGQPNEQFF.

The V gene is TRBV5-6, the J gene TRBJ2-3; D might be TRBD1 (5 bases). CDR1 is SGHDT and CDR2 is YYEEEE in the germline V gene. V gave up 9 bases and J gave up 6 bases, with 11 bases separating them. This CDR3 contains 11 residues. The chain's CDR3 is CATHGADTQYF. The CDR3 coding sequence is TGTGCCACCCATGGGGCGGATACGCAGTATTTT.

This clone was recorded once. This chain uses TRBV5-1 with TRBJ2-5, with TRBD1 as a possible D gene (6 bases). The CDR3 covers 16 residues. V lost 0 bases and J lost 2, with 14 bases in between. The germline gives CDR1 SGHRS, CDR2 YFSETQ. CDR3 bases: TGCGCCAGCAGCTTGGCCCCAGGGGTAGGGCAAGAGACCCAGTACTTC. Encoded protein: CASSLAPGVGQETQYF.

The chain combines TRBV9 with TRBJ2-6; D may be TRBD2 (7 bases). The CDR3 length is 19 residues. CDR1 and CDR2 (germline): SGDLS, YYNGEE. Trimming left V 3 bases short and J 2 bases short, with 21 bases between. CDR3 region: CASSDSQGSGVTGANVLTF. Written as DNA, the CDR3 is TGTGCCAGCAGCGATTCTCAGGGGAGCGGGGTTACTGGGGCCAACGTCCTGACTTTC.

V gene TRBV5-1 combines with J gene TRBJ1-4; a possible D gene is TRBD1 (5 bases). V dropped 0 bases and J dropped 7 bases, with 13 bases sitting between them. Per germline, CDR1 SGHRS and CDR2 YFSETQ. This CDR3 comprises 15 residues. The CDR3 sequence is CASSLVAGLGEKLFF. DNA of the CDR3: TGCGCCAGCAGCTTGGTGGCGGGGCTTGGTGAAAAACTGTTTTTT.

The CDR3 DNA sequence: TGTGCCAGCAGTTTTTCAGCCAGGGGTACAAATCAGCCCCAGCATTTT. It codes for CASSFSARGTNQPQHF. The genes are TRBV28 and TRBJ1-5, with a tentative D call TRBD1 (6 bases). This CDR3 comprises 16 residues. Germline values: CDR1 MDHEN, CDR2 SYDVKM. V was shortened by 3 bases and J by 4 bases, with 16 bases between the two germline ends.

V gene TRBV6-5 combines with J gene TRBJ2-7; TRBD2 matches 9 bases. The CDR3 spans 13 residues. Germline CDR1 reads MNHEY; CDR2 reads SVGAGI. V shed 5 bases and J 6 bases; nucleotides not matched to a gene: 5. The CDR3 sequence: CASSVSGRSEQYF. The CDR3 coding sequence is TGTGCCAGCAGTGTCAGCGGGAGGAGCGAGCAGTACTTC.

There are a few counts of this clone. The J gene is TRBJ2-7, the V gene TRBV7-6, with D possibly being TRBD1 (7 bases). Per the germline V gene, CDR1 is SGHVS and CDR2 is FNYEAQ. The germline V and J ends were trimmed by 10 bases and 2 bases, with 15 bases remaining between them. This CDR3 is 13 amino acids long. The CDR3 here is CATGGQETYEQYF. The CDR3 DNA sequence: TGTGCCACAGGGGGGCAGGAGACCTACGAGCAGTACTTC.

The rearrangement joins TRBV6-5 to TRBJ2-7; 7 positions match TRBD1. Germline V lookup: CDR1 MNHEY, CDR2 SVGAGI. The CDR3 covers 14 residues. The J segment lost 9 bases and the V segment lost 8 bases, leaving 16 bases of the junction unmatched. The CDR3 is CASGQPGQMSGQYF. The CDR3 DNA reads TGTGCCAGCGGCCAACCGGGACAGATGTCAGGGCAGTACTTC.

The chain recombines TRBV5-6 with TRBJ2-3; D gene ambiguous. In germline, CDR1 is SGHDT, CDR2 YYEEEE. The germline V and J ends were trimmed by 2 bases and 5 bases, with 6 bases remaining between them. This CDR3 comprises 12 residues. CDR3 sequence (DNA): TGTGCCAGCAGCTTTGGTGGAGATACGCAGTATTTT. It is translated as CASSFGGDTQYF.